Sequencing of this T cell receptor (beta chain) was carried out in a study of blood T cell repertoires in COVID-19. The CDR3 is made up of 14 amino acids. Per the germline V gene, CDR1 is MDHEN and CDR2 is SYDVKM. V shed 7 bases and J shed 6 bases, with 15 bases lying between them. Only in-frame clones appear in the TCRdb table, and some are missing; sequencing was by immunoSEQ multiplex PCR. The repertoire includes roughly 100,000 clones, around 87% of them detected once, and 32% sits in the top ten. The TCR sequence derives from a woman of 80 years or more with acute or convalescent COVID-19. The specimen sequenced was peripheral blood. The V gene is TRBV28, the J gene TRBJ2-2; possible D gene TRBD2, 6 bases. The CDR3, as DNA: TGTGCCAGCATCCCCTCCGGAGGGTCCGGGGAGCTGTTTTTT. Protein sequence: CASIPSGGSGELFF.